Shown below are 15 T cell receptor beta chains from a single sample sequenced in a study of cytomegalovirus exposure and HLA in healthy donors. PCR was performed using 60 Vbeta and 13 Jbeta primers. Sequencing used immunoSEQ multiplex PCR; TCRdb keeps in-frame clones, though not all of them. The sample lists about 83,000 clones; more than 70% were seen once. The sample taken for sequencing was PBMCs. The receptors shown here come from a man aged 60-69 years in good health and CMV-seronegative.

The chain carries TRBV7-9 and TRBJ1-2; tentatively, D is TRBD1 (5 bases). The V end lost 7 bases, the J end lost 8 bases, and 26 bases lay between the germline ends. CDR1 and CDR2 from the germline V gene are SEHNR and FQNEAQ (reference sequence). The CDR3 has 16 residues. The CDR3 DNA sequence: TGTGCCAGCACCAATTGGGGCGGGCGGGGCCTAGAGGGCTACACCTTC. It translates to CASTNWGGRGLEGYTF.

V and J are TRBV7-8 and TRBJ2-7; 8 positions match TRBD1. Unmatched junction bases numbered 5, after V lost 2 bases and J lost 2 bases. The CDR3 length is 15 residues. Germline V lookup: CDR1 SGHVS, CDR2 FQNEAQ. The CDR3 sequence: CASSLKGQVPYEQYF. CDR3 bases: TGTGCCAGCAGCTTAAAGGGACAGGTTCCCTACGAGCAGTACTTC. Complete variable domain (other parts from reference TRBV7-8 and TRBJ2-7): GAGVSQSPRYKVAKRGQDVALRCDPISGHVSLFWYQQALGQGPEFLTYFQNEAQLDKSGLPSDRFFAERPEGSVSTLKIQRTQQEDSAVYLCASSLKGQVPYEQYFGPGTRLTVT.

This chain uses TRBV4-1 with TRBJ2-2; no reliable D call. This CDR3 spans 15 amino acids. With 0 bases removed from V and 12 bases from J, the gap between germline ends came to 17 bases. Germline CDR1 reads MGHRA; CDR2 reads YSYEKL. As DNA, the CDR3 is TGCGCCAGCAGCCAAGATATGGTTCTGGCTAGAAAGCTGTTTTTT. Protein: CASSQDMVLARKLFF.

The genes are TRBV6-5 and TRBJ2-7, with a tentative D call TRBD2 (5 bases). Germline lookup yields CDR1 MNHEY and CDR2 SVGAGI. The CDR3 is 11 amino acids. V lost 5 bases, J lost 8 bases, and 10 bases lay in between. The CDR3 DNA is TGTGCCAGCAGTGAATCGGGGAAGCAGTACTTC. Translation: CASSESGKQYF.

This chain joins TRBV5-8 and TRBJ1-4, with D unresolved. Germline V gene data show CDR1 as SGHTS and CDR2 as YDEGEE. V was shortened by 7 bases and J by 2 bases, with 9 bases between the two germline ends. The CDR3 runs to 13 residues. The CDR3, as DNA: TGTGCCAGCGTTCATCGGACTAATGAAAAACTGTTTTTT. Protein product: CASVHRTNEKLFF. The whole variable domain, remainder taken from reference TRBV5-8 and TRBJ1-4, is EAGVTQSPTHLIKTRGQQATLRCSPISGHTSVYWYQQALGLGLQFLLWYDEGEERNRGNFPPRFSGRQFPNYSSELNVNALELEDSALYLCASVHRTNEKLFFGSGTQLSVL.

The chain has TRBV6-1 and TRBJ1-1, with D perhaps TRBD1 (6 bases). V lost 2 bases, J lost 3 bases, and 13 bases lay in between. CDR1 and CDR2 from the germline V gene are MNHNS and SASEGT. The CDR3 contains 15 residues. This CDR3 is CASSESPGVYTEAFF. The CDR3 region has the DNA TGTGCCAGCAGTGAATCCCCAGGGGTGTACACTGAAGCTTTCTTT.

As concerns this clone: Other DNA sequences from this sample encode an identical CDR3 as well. V usage is TRBV6-1 and J usage is TRBJ2-5, with TRBD2 matching 8 bases. The CDR3 consists of 16 residues. The junction had 7 bases not matched to a gene; V was cut back by 2 bases and J by 2 bases. CDR1 and CDR2 (germline): MNHNS, SASEGT. The CDR3 coding sequence is TGTGCCAGCAGTGAATTGGCGGGGGGTCCGCAAGAGACCCAGTACTTC. Translating gives CASSELAGGPQETQYF.

This clone was seen only a few times. The V gene is TRBV6-1, the J gene TRBJ1-2; the D gene is possibly TRBD1 (5 bases). CDR3 size: 14 residues. V lost 10 bases and J 3 bases, leaving 18 bases between the germline ends. Germline V lookup: CDR1 MNHNS, CDR2 SASEGT. CDR3 sequence: CATSYYAGHYGYTF. CDR3 nucleotide sequence: TGTGCCACCTCCTATTACGCGGGGCACTATGGCTACACCTTC.

The V gene is TRBV7-9, the J gene TRBJ2-5, with a tentative D call TRBD2 (5 bases). Germline V gene data show CDR1 as SEHNR and CDR2 as FQNEAQ (reference sequence). Between the trimmed V and J ends, which lost 7 bases and 5 bases, there was a span of 23 bases. The CDR3 has 16 amino acids. CDR3 sequence (DNA): TGTGCCAGCACCGAGGGTATATTAGTTTCGGGGGAGACCCAGTACTTC. Amino acid sequence: CASTEGILVSGETQYF.

The J gene is TRBJ1-6, the V gene TRBV2, with D hard to call. The CDR3 is made up of 14 amino acids. CDR1 is SNHLY and CDR2 is FYNNEI in the germline V gene. Trimming stripped 1 base from V and 6 bases from J, with 7 bases between. DNA for the CDR3: TGTGCCAGCAGTGAAGGGCACGCTAATTCACCCCTCCACTTT. This encodes CASSEGHANSPLHF.

This clone was seen repeatedly, ten times or more. The chain recombines TRBV30 with TRBJ1-1; 9 bases are a match to TRBD1. J lost 6 bases, V lost 3 bases, and 5 bases had no gene match. CDR3 length: 13 residues. Germline lookup yields CDR1 GTSNPN and CDR2 SVGIG (reference sequence). CDR3 in amino acids: CAWSYRQGAEAFF. For the CDR3, the DNA is TGTGCCTGGAGCTACAGACAGGGGGCTGAAGCTTTCTTT.

The rearrangement joins TRBV30 to TRBJ2-2; tentative D call: TRBD2 (6 bases). The CDR3 length is 15 residues. CDR1 and CDR2 from the germline V gene are GTSNPN and SVGIG (reference sequence). V was shortened by 1 base and J by 1 base, with 10 bases between the two germline ends. Here the CDR3 DNA reads TGTGCCTGGAGTGCAGGAGGGGTGAACACCGGGGAGCTGTTTTTT. As protein: CAWSAGGVNTGELFF.

This chain uses TRBV27 with TRBJ1-6; 7 positions agree with TRBD1. Germline CDR1 and CDR2: MNHEY and SMNVEV (reference sequence). CDR3 size: 14 residues. V was clipped by 4 bases and J by 7 bases; unmatched bases: 4. CDR3 DNA sequence: TGTGCCAGCAGTTCCCGGGACAGCAATTCACCCCTCCACTTT. Translation gives CASSSRDSNSPLHF.

The chain employs TRBV19 and TRBJ1-2; TRBD1 agrees at 9 bases. The CDR3 extends over 13 amino acids. V was clipped by 5 bases and J by 6 bases; unmatched bases: 4. Germline V gene data show CDR1 as LNHDA and CDR2 as SQIVND (reference sequence). CDR3 in DNA: TGTGCCAGTAGTGGGGACAGGGCACATGGCTACACCTTC. Protein: CASSGDRAHGYTF.

Concerning this clone itself: Other DNA sequences of this sample code for an identical CDR3. This chain uses TRBV30 with TRBJ1-1; D unresolved. The CDR3 covers 11 residues. Trimming pared 4 bases from V and 0 bases from J, leaving 3 bases between. CDR1 and CDR2 from the germline V gene are GTSNPN and SVGIG (reference sequence). The CDR3 spells CAWTVNTEAFF. CDR3 nucleotide sequence: TGTGCCTGGACAGTGAACACTGAAGCTTTCTTT.